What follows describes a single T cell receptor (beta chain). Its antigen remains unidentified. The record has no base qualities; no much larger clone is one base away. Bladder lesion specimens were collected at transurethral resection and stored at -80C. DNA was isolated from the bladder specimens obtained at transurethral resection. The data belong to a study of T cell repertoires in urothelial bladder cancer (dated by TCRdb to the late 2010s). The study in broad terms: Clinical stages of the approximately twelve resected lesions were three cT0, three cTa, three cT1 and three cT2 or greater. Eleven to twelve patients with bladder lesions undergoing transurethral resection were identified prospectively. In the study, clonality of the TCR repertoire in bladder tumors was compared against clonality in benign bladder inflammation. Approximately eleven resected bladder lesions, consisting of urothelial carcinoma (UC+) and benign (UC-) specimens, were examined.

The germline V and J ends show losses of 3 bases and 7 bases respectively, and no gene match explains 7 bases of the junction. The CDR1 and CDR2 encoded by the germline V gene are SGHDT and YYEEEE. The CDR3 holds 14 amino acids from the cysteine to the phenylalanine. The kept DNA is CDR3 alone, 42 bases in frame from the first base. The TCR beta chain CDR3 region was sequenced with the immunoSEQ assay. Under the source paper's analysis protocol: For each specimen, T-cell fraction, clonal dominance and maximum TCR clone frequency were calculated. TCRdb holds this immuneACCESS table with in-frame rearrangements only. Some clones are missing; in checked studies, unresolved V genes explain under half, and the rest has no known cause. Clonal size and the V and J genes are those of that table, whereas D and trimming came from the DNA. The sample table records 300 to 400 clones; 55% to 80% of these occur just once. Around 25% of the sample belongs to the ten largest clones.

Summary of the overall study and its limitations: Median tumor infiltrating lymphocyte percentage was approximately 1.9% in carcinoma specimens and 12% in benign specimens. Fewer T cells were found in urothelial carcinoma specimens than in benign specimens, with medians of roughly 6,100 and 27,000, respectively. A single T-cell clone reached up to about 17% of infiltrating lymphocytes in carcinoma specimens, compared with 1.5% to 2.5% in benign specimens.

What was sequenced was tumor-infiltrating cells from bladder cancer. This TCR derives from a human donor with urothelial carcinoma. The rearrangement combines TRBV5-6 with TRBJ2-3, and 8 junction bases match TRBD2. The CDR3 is CASSSPGGANTQYF. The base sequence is TGTGCCAGCAGCTCCCCCGGGGGGGCAAATACGCAGTATTTT.